This TCR beta chain was sequenced in a study of cytomegalovirus exposure and HLA in healthy donors. Study findings and constraints: Subsequent analysis revealed that first-cohort TCR clusters tended to co-occur in the 110 or so validation repertoires. Researchers counted around 150 TCR beta chains as cytomegalovirus-associated. Across donors, most TCRs were seen rarely, yet some public ones were widespread.

Turning to this clone: As yet, its antigen is unknown.

Libraries were prepared by immunoSEQ multiplex PCR; TCRdb keeps only in-frame clonotypes and omits some of them. The sample lists some 66,000 clones; 95% to 98% were seen once. Trimming pared 8 bases from V and 0 bases from J, leaving 13 bases between. The V gene's germline CDR1 is SNHLY and CDR2 FYNNEI. The CDR3 has 14 residues. This chain joins TRBV2 and TRBJ1-1; TRBD1 might be the D (6 bases). This receptor was obtained from a woman aged 18-35 years in good health and CMV-seropositive. Sequenced sample: PBMCs. The CDR3 loop is CASRSGQVNTEAFF. As DNA, the CDR3 is TGTGCCAGCCGATCGGGACAAGTGAACACTGAAGCTTTCTTT.